This TCR beta chain was sequenced for a study of T cell responses to AZD1222 COVID-19 vaccine. The table came from immunoSEQ multiplex PCR; TCRdb's copy has only in-frame clones and leaves some out. The sample shows about 180,000 clones, 75% to 90% of them seen only once. With 0 bases removed from V and 2 bases from J, the gap between germline ends came to 12 bases. Germline V gene data show CDR1 as SGDLS and CDR2 as YYNGEE. The CDR3 spans 17 residues. This sample comprised peripheral blood, obtained on day 0 of AZD1222 vaccination. The clonotype originates from an adult in good health. V gene TRBV9 combines with J gene TRBJ1-6, with a tentative D call TRBD1 (5 bases). The CDR3 loop is CASSVGDLGAYNSPLHF. The CDR3 bases are TGTGCCAGCAGCGTAGGGGACCTCGGGGCCTATAATTCACCCCTCCACTTT.